This section outlines one T cell receptor beta chain sequence together with its context. The antigen this receptor binds is unknown. Within one base of it there is no much larger clone, and no base qualities were kept. The sample originates from a study of cytomegalovirus exposure and HLA in healthy donors (dated by TCRdb to about 2017). With respect to the entire study: An earlier analysis of several hundred of the donors reported 276 Gb of sequence data and approximately 110 million unique TCR beta sequences from about 180 million T cells. A later genetic analysis took genome-wide SNP genotypes for about three fifths of the 666 donors and used that subset as a discovery cohort. The genetic ancestry cluster associated with self-reported Caucasian donors included roughly 84% of the roughly 400 genotyped donors. Among about 390 genotyped donors of the cohort, an average of 235,054 unique TCR beta nucleotide sequences were sequenced per donor, about a sixth of them non-productive. Typing coverage differed by locus: A, B, C, DRB1 and DQB1 were typed in roughly 620-630 donors, DQA1 in 500 to 550, DPA1 in approximately 610, and DPB1 in just under 490. In addition to the first cohort of approximately 650 subjects, a separate validation cohort of 120 different subjects was used. An early release covering around 630 HLA-typed donors comprised roughly 300 gigabases of sequencing data and tens of millions of unique TCR sequences. A later analysis re-examined previously published TCR beta repertoires from just over 650 donors and added high-resolution HLA genotyping to investigate patterns of TCR occurrence. In an earlier analysis of roughly 580 of the donors, high-throughput TCR beta sequencing was used to judge whether each TCR beta V gene segment behaved as functional or pseudogenic. The study was designed to test whether signatures of past pathogen exposure could be identified by cataloging public T cell receptors. The T cell repertoires of under 750 subjects were profiled by immunosequencing and related to cytomegalovirus serostatus. Every repertoire in the discovery cohort had been generated on one and the same sequencing platform. In the later analysis, no new phenotypic data were used to find candidate immune exposures; instead, reliance was placed on TCR beta sequences and their occurrence across donors. To predict cytomegalovirus infection status, the study combined high-throughput TCR immunosequencing, statistical association of individual TCRs with disease status, and machine learning. Class I and class II HLA loci were covered by the typing at four-digit resolution. Alongside the repertoire data, information on donor age, sex, ethnicity and CMV serostatus was compiled. About 5 DR-DQ haplotypes were handled as single units for association and clustering, since linkage in the cohort was strong. Results and caveats for the whole study, not just this receptor: Several of the top co-occurrence clusters appeared to be linked to parvovirus B19, influenza, CMV and Epstein-Barr virus, according to a later analysis. A further reported finding was that TCR beta sequences accurately predicted the HLA-A and HLA-B alleles for most subjects in the first cohort. Strong co-occurrence of HLA alleles, especially DR and DQ, made assigning TCR associations to individual alleles difficult. Because counts were too low, 15 or so rarely observed V segments, including chromosome 9 orphons, were excluded from the earlier analysis of a few hundred of the donors. Only TCR beta chains were sequenced in this cohort, and the absence of alpha or paired-chain data limited detectable features. Sequencing depth was assumed to be roughly uniform across donors in the presence/absence analyses, though that assumption may not hold. An earlier analysis of approximately 500 of the donors showed that most TCR beta V segments appeared in productive rearrangements either about 87% or about 30% of the time, which broadly matched IMGT annotations. In a later analysis, the rate of TCR association differed among HLA loci, with DRB1 alleles having the most associated TCRs and HLA-C alleles having the fewest. According to a later genetic analysis, donors in an Asian-associated ancestry cluster had fewer N-insertions in productive TCRs than the approximately 630-donor mean. The classifier was reported to diagnose cytomegalovirus status with high specificity and sensitivity in both the original cohort and the validation cohort. Specific HLA alleles were associated with 15,000 to 20,000 TCR beta sequences at a false discovery rate of 0.05 in a later analysis. In the study, 150 to 200 TCR beta chains were listed as associated with cytomegalovirus. Compared with equally common non-associated chains, HLA-associated TCR beta chains in a later analysis were more clonally expanded and had lower generation probabilities. A later genetic analysis associated a missense DCLRE1C variant with V-gene and J-gene trimming of TCR beta chains, and an independent cohort replicated the association. Some IMGT-functional V segments, including TRBV6-2 and TRBV6-3, could not be distinguished by the 87-base-pair reads and were therefore excluded. In vitro tests confirmed that a few of the cytomegalovirus-associated TCR beta chains recognize cytomegalovirus antigens. The sequencing pipeline was judged likely to have produced a cluster of highly shared sequence variants as a technical artifact. Because HLA typing was unavailable for some donors at each locus, only the typed subset was used in association tests. Correlated functional status among segregating V segments might be attributable to linkage disequilibrium, but an unknown experimental factor could not be ruled out. Most CMV-associated TCR beta chains appeared to be HLA-restricted in a later analysis, and the HLA associations seemed to be driven largely by CMV exposure. For the cohort, immune exposure information was limited to CMV serostatus. It was suggested by the authors that the approach could potentially be generalized to other disease states and immunological phenotypes. Across donors, most TCR sequences were observed very rarely, whereas some public TCRs were present in many individuals.

Libraries came from the immunoSEQ multiplex PCR assay. For the multiplex PCR, a mixture combining 60 forward primers for TCR Vbeta segments and 13 reverse primers for TCR Jbeta segments was used. The CDR3 region of rearranged TCR beta genes was amplified from genomic DNA by a multiplex PCR assay. Amplified TCR beta libraries were sequenced as 87-base-pair reads on the Illumina HiSeq System. The study's own analysis went as follows. Across the 670 or so repertoires, a later analysis counted 75 million to 90 million unique TCR beta chains, approximately 12 million of which were shared by at least two donors. Raw reads were error-corrected and collapsed into unique sequences with a nearest-neighbor algorithm that merged closely related sequences to remove PCR and sequencing errors. V, D and J gene segments were assigned by aligning CDR3 sequences to IMGT reference sequences. For a sequence to be retained, a match of at least six nucleotides was required to both a V gene segment and a J gene segment. Rearrangements were called productive when the CDR3 lacked stop codons and stayed in frame with V and J; all others were non-productive. CDR3 was defined by IMGT convention, running from the second conserved V-encoded cysteine to the conserved J-encoded phenylalanine. The earlier analysis of 587 of the donors excluded any sequence lacking an unambiguous match to a single V gene segment. In an earlier analysis of roughly 600 of the donors, a V segment was called functional when productive rearrangements were above 56.7%, and segregating when the standard deviation between donors exceeded 5%. A statistical classification framework was developed to diagnose cytomegalovirus status using the catalog of TCR beta chain sequences. In a later analysis, TCR nucleotide sequences were compared against IMGT/GENE-DB human TR gene sequences so that V and J genes could be assigned. Using the TCRdist pipeline, a later analysis assigned CDR3 sequences along with most-parsimonious VDJ recombination scenarios. A later analysis defined each TCR beta chain by its CDR3 amino acid sequence plus V-gene family, and excluded reads lacking a unique V-gene family. As a way to deal with suspected cross-contamination and a sequencing artifact, a later analysis dropped over 550 nucleotide sequences that were highly shared and had low generation probability. In a later analysis, a clonal expansion index was calculated for each public chain from normalized within-repertoire ranks of inferred template counts. A later analysis computed generation probabilities with a VDJ recombination model fitted to out-of-frame rearrangements, and checked the results against IGoR. In a later analysis, TCR-TCR, TCR-HLA and TCR-CMV co-occurrence was scored with hypergeometric tests, and a repertoire-size bias correction was applied to TCR pairs. A later analysis estimated false discovery rates by permuting HLA or CMV assignments 20 times. In a later analysis, co-occurring TCRs were grouped using DBSCAN, and TCRdist sequence similarity was added for clustering within HLA-allele-positive subsets. Co-occurrence clustering excluded repertoires with fewer than 30,000 or more than 120,000 public chains, plus five with anomalous nucleotide sharing. Here the immuneACCESS table is served through TCRdb, limited to in-frame sequences with V and J called. Missing clones are a known gap in these copies; in checked studies unresolved V genes cover under half, and the rest lacks a known reason. The DNA gave D and trimming, while V, J and clone size come from that table. Present in this sample are fewer than 200,000 clones, around 83% of which were seen just once. The ten largest make up 0.96% of the sample.

Including cysteine and phenylalanine, the CDR3 has 11 amino acids. Here the CDR3 DNA is all that survives: 33 bases in frame from base 1. CDR1 DFQATT and CDR2 SNEGSKA were looked up in the germline V gene (reference sequence). The cohort comprised around 690 healthy bone marrow donors. Cohort members were all nominally healthy when sampled, although unrecorded immune exposures were likely present. The donor was CMV seropositive and was included in the group of some 290 seropositive cohort members. A peripheral blood sample was collected from each donor, and TCR beta sequencing was performed on peripheral blood mononuclear cells. Genomic DNA was extracted from the blood cell samples with the Qiagen DNeasy Blood Extraction Kit.

This receptor was obtained from a girl aged 2-9 years in good health and CMV-seropositive. Sequencing was performed on PBMCs. This chain is built from TRBV20-1 and TRBJ1-1, with 7 bases in between that match TRBD1. The DNA sequence reads TGCAGACTAGCAGGGGGCACTGAAGCTTTCTTT. It codes for CRLAGGTEAFF.